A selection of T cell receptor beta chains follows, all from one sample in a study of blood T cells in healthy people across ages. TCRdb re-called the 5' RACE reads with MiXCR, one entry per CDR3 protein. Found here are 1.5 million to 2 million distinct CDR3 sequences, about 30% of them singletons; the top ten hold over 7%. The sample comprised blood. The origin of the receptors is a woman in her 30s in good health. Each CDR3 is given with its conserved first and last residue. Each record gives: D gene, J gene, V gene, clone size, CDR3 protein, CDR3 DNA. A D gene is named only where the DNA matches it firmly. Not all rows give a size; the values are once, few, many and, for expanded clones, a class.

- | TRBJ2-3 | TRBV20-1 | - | CSARDYQGPDTQYF | TGCAGTGCTAGAGATTATCAGGGCCCAGATACGCAGTATTTT
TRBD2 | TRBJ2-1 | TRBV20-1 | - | CSARGLAGALYNEQFF | TGCAGTGCTAGAGGACTAGCGGGAGCCCTCTACAATGAGCAGTTCTTC
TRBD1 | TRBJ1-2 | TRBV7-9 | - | CASSRTGTGNYGYTF | TGTGCCAGCAGCAGAACCGGGACAGGGAACTATGGCTACACCTTC
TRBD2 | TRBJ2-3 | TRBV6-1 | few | CASREDRRGGTDTQYF | TGTGCCAGCAGGGAAGACCGGCGGGGGGGCACAGATACGCAGTATTTT
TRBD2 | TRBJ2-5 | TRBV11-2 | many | CASSPLASGGQETQYF | TGTGCCAGCAGCCCACTGGCTAGCGGGGGCCAAGAGACCCAGTACTTC
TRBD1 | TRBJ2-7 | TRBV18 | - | CASSLPTGNYNEQYF | TGTGCCAGCTCACTACCGACAGGGAACTACAATGAGCAGTACTTC
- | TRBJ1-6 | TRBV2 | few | CASRESFKLNSPLHF | TGTGCCAGCAGAGAGTCTTTTAAACTCAATTCACCCCTCCACTTT
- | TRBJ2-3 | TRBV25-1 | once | CASSDVGTTDTQYF | TGTGCCAGCAGTGATGTAGGGACAACAGATACGCAGTATTTT
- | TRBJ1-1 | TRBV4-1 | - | CASSQVHGNTEAFF | TGCGCCAGCAGCCAAGTTCACGGCAACACTGAAGCTTTCTTT
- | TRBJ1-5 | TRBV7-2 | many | CASSLNNQPQHF | TGTGCCAGCAGCTTAAACAATCAGCCCCAGCATTTT
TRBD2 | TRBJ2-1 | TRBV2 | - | CASREGLGLAGVGRYNEQFF | TGTGCCAGCAGAGAAGGGTTGGGACTAGCGGGAGTTGGCCGCTACAATGAGCAGTTCTTC
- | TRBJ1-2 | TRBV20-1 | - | CSAPEGTNYGYTF | TGCAGTGCCCCGGAGGGTACTAACTATGGCTACACCTTC
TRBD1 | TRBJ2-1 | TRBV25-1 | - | CASRGRGRGSYNEQFF | TGTGCCAGCAGGGGTAGGGGGCGCGGGTCCTACAATGAGCAGTTCTTC
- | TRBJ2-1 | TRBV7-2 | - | CASSLAWASYNEQFF | TGTGCCAGTAGCTTAGCGTGGGCCTCCTACAATGAGCAGTTCTTC
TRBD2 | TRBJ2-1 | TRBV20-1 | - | CSARGPGGAGIYNEQFF | TGCAGTGCTAGAGGACCCGGGGGGGCCGGGATATACAATGAGCAGTTCTTC
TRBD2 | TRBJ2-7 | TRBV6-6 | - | CASSWGTSGRSSEQYF | TGTGCCAGCAGTTGGGGGACTAGCGGGAGAAGCTCCGAGCAGTACTTC
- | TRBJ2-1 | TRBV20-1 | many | CSARDNSGVIYNEQFF | TGCAGTGCTAGAGATAATTCCGGGGTGATCTACAATGAGCAGTTCTTC
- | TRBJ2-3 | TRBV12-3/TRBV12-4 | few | CASSLRGQGDTQYF | TGTGCCAGCAGTTTACGGGGGCAGGGAGATACGCAGTATTTT
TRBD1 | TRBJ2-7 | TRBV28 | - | CASSLTGGAGYEQYF | TGTGCCAGCAGTTTAACAGGGGGCGCCGGGTACGAGCAGTACTTC
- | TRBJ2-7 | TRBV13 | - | CASSLGWTDIYEQYF | TGTGCCAGCAGCTTAGGATGGACGGATATCTACGAGCAGTACTTC
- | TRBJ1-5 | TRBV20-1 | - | CSATSTGVSNQPQHF | TGCAGTGCTACCTCAACTGGGGTTAGCAATCAGCCCCAGCATTTT
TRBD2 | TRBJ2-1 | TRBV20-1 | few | CSARASGRAQPEQFF | TGCAGTGCTAGGGCTAGCGGGAGGGCCCAGCCTGAGCAGTTCTTC
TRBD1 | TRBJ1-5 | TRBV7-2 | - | CASSLDGTGQQPQHF | TGTGCCAGCAGCTTAGACGGGACAGGGCAGCAGCCCCAGCATTTT
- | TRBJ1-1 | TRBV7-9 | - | CASIGGQTEAFF | TGTGCCAGCATAGGGGGACAAACTGAAGCTTTCTTT
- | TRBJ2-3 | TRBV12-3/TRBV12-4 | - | CASSTSSGTQYF | TGTGCCAGCTCCACTAGTTCCGGTACGCAGTATTTT
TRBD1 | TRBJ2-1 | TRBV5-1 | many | CASSLEGTGGINEQFF | TGCGCCAGCAGCCTGGAAGGGACAGGGGGCATCAATGAGCAGTTCTTC
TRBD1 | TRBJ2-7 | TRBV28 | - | CASSFPGTGITYEQYF | TGTGCCAGCAGTTTTCCCGGGACAGGGATAACCTACGAGCAGTACTTC
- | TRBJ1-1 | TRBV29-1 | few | CSVEVGSTEAFF | TGCAGCGTTGAGGTGGGTTCAACTGAAGCTTTCTTT
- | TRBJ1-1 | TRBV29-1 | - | CSVEEGMNTEAFF | TGCAGCGTTGAAGAGGGTATGAACACTGAAGCTTTCTTT
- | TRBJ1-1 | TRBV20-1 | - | CSARDRWRLNTEAFF | TGCAGTGCTAGAGATCGTTGGCGGCTGAACACTGAAGCTTTCTTT
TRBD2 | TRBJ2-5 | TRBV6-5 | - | CASSYSSAGGPPETQYF | TGTGCCAGCAGTTACTCGAGTGCGGGAGGACCCCCAGAGACCCAGTACTTC
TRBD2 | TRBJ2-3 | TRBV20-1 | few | CSVRTSGSTDTQYF | TGCAGTGTAAGGACTAGCGGTAGCACAGATACGCAGTATTTT
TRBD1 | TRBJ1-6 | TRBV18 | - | CASSRLPGQNNSPLHF | TGTGCCAGCTCACGGTTGCCGGGACAGAATAATTCACCCCTCCACTTT
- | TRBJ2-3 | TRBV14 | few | CTSSQFGLAGGNTDTQYF | TGTACCAGCAGCCAGTTCGGGCTGGCGGGTGGAAACACAGATACGCAGTATTTT
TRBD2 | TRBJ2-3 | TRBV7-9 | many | CASAERGFADTQYF | TGTGCCAGCGCAGAGCGGGGGTTCGCAGATACGCAGTATTTT
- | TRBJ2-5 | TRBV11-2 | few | CASSSSGGRETQYF | TGTGCCAGCAGCTCTTCGGGGGGCCGGGAGACCCAGTACTTC
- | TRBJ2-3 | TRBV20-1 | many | CSAFDLSTTDTQYF | TGCAGTGCATTCGATTTGTCTACTACAGATACGCAGTATTTT
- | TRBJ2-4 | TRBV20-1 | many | CSARDQNRPHGRNIQYF | TGCAGTGCTAGAGATCAGAACAGGCCGCATGGTCGAAACATTCAGTACTTC
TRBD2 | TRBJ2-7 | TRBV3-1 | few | CASSHPLAGDQYF | TGTGCCAGCAGCCACCCACTAGCGGGGGATCAGTACTTC
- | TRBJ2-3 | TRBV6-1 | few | CASSEDGADTQYF | TGTGCCAGCAGTGAAGATGGGGCAGATACGCAGTATTTT
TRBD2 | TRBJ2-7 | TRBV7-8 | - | CASSLVPSGREEQYF | TGTGCCAGCAGCTTAGTCCCTAGCGGGAGAGAGGAGCAGTACTTC
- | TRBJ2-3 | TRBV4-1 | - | CASSQRNAGYTKDTQYF | TGCGCCAGCAGCCAAAGAAACGCGGGCTACACTAAGGATACGCAGTATTTT
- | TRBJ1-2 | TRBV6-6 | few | CASRLSRGDKNYGYTF | TGTGCCAGCCGGCTCTCCCGGGGAGACAAGAACTATGGCTACACCTTC